This T cell receptor beta chain was observed in a study of human thymus T cells. The donors were infants in Finland with congenital heart defects, otherwise immunologically healthy. A roughly 0.45-1 mL peripheral blood aliquot was taken intraoperatively from four of eight donors. All available leukocytes, rather than a set cell count, yielded the blood DNA. Sequenced by immunoSEQ multiplex PCR; TCRdb stores in-frame clones only, minus some. The sample contains tens of thousands of clones, 94% of which appear only once. The study, taken as a whole, reports: What appeared biased in thymic and blood repertoires was the usage of V and J genes.

CDR1 and CDR2 from the germline V gene are SEHNR and FQNEAQ (reference sequence). The germline V and J ends were trimmed by 6 bases and 4 bases, with 15 bases remaining between them. The CDR3 is made up of 14 amino acids. Concerning this clone itself: What it binds is not known.

This chain joins TRBV7-9 and TRBJ2-5; TRBD1 or TRBD2 may be the D gene (5 bases each). Sequenced material: blood. This receptor was identified in a boy younger than two with a congenital heart defect but otherwise immunologically healthy. CDR3 bases: TGTGCCAGCAGTTACCGCGTCGGGGCAGAGACCCAGTACTTC. Translated, it gives CASSYRVGAETQYF.